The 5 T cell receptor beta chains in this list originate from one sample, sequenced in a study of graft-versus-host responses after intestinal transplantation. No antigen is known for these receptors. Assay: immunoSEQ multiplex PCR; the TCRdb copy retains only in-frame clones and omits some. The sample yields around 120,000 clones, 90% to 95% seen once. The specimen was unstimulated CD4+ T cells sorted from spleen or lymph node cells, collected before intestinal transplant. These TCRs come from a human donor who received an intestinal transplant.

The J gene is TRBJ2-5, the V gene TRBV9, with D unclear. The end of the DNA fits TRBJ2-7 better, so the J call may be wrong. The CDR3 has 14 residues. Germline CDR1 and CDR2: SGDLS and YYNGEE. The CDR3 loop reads CASSVEPVPYEQYF. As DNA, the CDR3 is TGTGCCAGCAGCGTAGAACCGGTTCCCTACGAGCAGTACTTC.

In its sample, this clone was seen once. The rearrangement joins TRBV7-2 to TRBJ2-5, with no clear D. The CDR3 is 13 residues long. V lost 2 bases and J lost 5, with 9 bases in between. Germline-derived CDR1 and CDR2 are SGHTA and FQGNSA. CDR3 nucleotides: TGTGCCAGCAGCTTAATGTCGGGTGAGACCCAGTACTTC. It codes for CASSLMSGETQYF.

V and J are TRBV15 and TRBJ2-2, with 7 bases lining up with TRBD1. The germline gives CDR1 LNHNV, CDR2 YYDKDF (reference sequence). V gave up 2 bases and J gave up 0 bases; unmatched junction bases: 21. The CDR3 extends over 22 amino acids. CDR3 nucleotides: TGTGCCACCAGCAGACAACCGGTTGGAGACAGGGATCATTTTTCGAACACCGGGGAGCTGTTTTTT. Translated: CATSRQPVGDRDHFSNTGELFF.

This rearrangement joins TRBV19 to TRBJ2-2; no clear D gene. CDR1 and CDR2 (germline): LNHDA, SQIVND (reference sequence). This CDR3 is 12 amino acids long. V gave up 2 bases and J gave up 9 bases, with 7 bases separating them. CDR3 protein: CASSITPRELFF. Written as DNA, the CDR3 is TGTGCCAGTAGTATAACCCCCCGGGAGCTGTTTTTT.

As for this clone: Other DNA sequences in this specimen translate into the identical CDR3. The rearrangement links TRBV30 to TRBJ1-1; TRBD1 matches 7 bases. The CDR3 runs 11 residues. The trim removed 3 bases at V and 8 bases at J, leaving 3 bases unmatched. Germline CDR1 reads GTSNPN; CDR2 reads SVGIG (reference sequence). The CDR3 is CAWSRGGEAFF. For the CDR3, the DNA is TGTGCCTGGAGCAGGGGGGGAGAAGCTTTCTTT.